This TCR beta chain appears in the sequencing data of a study of cytomegalovirus exposure and HLA in healthy donors. Study background: Earlier, 150 million to 200 million T cells were analyzed, and some 120 million unique TCR beta sequences were found among them.

Germline assignment: CDR1 ENHRY and CDR2 SYGVKD. V lost 6 bases to trimming and J lost 4 bases, with 18 bases between them. The CDR3 is made up of 15 amino acids. A multiplex PCR was run with 60 Vbeta primers and 13 Jbeta primers. Generated by immunoSEQ multiplex PCR, the TCRdb table keeps only in-frame clones and is missing some. Of approximately 100,000 clones in the sample, 60% to 80% were seen once. As to this clone: No antigen is known for it.

Broader study findings: In an earlier analysis, productive rearrangement rates for most beta V segments clustered near 87% or 30%. V- and J-gene trimming of TCR beta was linked (in a later analysis) to a missense DCLRE1C variant. Later analysis suggested links between common viral pathogens and several top significant clusters.

The chain is built from TRBV10-3 and TRBJ1-2; D is perhaps TRBD1 (6 bases). The origin of this receptor is a man over 45 in good health and CMV-seropositive. Material for sequencing was PBMCs. The CDR3 protein is CAISNYRDYGYGYTF. In DNA, the CDR3 is TGTGCCATCAGCAACTACAGGGACTATGGCTATGGCTACACCTTC.